The 18 T cell receptor beta chains in this list originate from one sample, sequenced in a study of blood T cell repertoires in COVID-19. TCRdb's copy holds only in-frame clones and misses some; the assay was immunoSEQ multiplex PCR. The table includes approximately 70,000 clones, about four fifths detected once. Source material: peripheral blood. Receptors originate from a human donor in a cohort sampled during active COVID-19.

This clone has more than one count but fewer than ten. The V and J genes are TRBV9 and TRBJ2-5; 7 positions agree with TRBD2. V dropped 0 bases and J dropped 6; count of bases not matched to a gene: 8. Looked up from germline, CDR1 is SGDLS and CDR2 is YYNGEE. The CDR3 contains 15 residues. Here the CDR3 reads CASSVEVAGVQTQYF. In nucleotides, the CDR3 is TGTGCCAGCAGCGTAGAAGTTGCGGGGGTTCAGACCCAGTACTTC.

This chain joins TRBV19 and TRBJ2-7; D not certain. Germline V gives CDR1 LNHDA, CDR2 SQIVND (reference sequence). The CDR3 covers 11 residues. V shed 4 bases and J shed 4 bases, with 5 bases lying between them. CDR3 nucleotide sequence: TGTGCCAGTAGTAATGAGTACGAGCAGTACTTC. Its protein is CASSNEYEQYF.

The CDR3 is CASSPRTGLTDTQYF. As DNA, the CDR3 is TGTGCCAGCAGTCCTAGGACAGGGCTGACAGATACGCAGTATTTT. The chain employs TRBV2 and TRBJ2-3; TRBD1 matches 8 bases. V lost 5 bases, J lost 3 bases, and 7 bases stayed unmatched. The CDR3 sequence is 15 residues long. Germline V lookup: CDR1 SNHLY, CDR2 FYNNEI. The full variable domain, completed using reference TRBV2 and TRBJ2-3, is EPEVTQTPSHQVTQMGQEVILRCVPISNHLYFYWYRQILGQKVEFLVSFYNNEISEKSEIFDDQFSVERPDGSNFTLKIRSTKLEDSAMYFCASSPRTGLTDTQYFGPGTRLTVL.

J is TRBJ1-2 and V is TRBV5-1, with 7 bases matching TRBD1. Germline-derived CDR1 and CDR2 are SGHRS and YFSETQ. With V trimmed by 0 bases and J by 5 bases, 7 bases remained unmatched. The CDR3 loop spans 15 amino acids. The CDR3 sequence: CASSLVGTEPYGYTF. The CDR3 region has the DNA TGCGCCAGCAGCTTGGTGGGGACAGAGCCTTATGGCTACACCTTC. The full variable domain, its missing parts supplied by reference TRBV5-1 and TRBJ1-2, is KAGVTQTPRYLIKTRGQQVTLSCSPISGHRSVSWYQQTPGQGLQFLFEYFSETQRNKGNFPGRFSGRQFSNSRSEMNVSTLELGDSALYLCASSLVGTEPYGYTFGSGTRLTVV.

Only a few counts were recorded for this clone. The chain has TRBV5-1 and TRBJ2-7, with D possibly TRBD1 on 5 matching bases. Germline CDR1 reads SGHRS; CDR2 reads YFSETQ. The CDR3 length is 14 residues. V lost 0 bases and J lost 1, with 8 bases in between. CDR3 region: CASSLGTPSYEQYF. CDR3 nucleotide sequence: TGCGCCAGCAGCTTGGGGACACCTTCCTACGAGCAGTACTTC.

This sequence joins TRBV27 and TRBJ2-7; the match to TRBD1 covers 8 bases. Germline V gene data show CDR1 as MNHEY and CDR2 as SMNVEV (reference sequence). This CDR3 has 16 residues. Losses at the gene ends were 1 base for V and 6 bases for J; bases not matched to a gene: 11. The DNA for the CDR3 is TGTGCCAGCAGTTTATTTTCCGTGGCAGGGGGCCGCGAGCAGTACTTC. This encodes CASSLFSVAGGREQYF.

The chain employs TRBV20-1 and TRBJ2-1; a weak D match, TRBD2 (6 bases). Trimming removed 3 bases from V and 15 bases from J, with 21 bases in between. The CDR3 spans 13 residues. In germline, CDR1 is DFQATT, CDR2 SNEGSKA (reference sequence). Written as DNA, the CDR3 is TGCAGTGCTAGTCCCATTGGACCGCGGGGTCGGTTCTTC. This encodes CSASPIGPRGRFF.

This clone showed up just a few times. The J gene is TRBJ2-3, the V gene TRBV7-9; no definite D call. This CDR3 region has 14 residues. The V gene's germline CDR1 is SEHNR and CDR2 FQNEAQ (reference sequence). V was pared by 1 base and J by 2 bases, with 7 bases between. The CDR3 spells CASSLGVNTDTQYF. DNA of the CDR3: TGTGCCAGCAGCTTAGGTGTCAACACAGATACGCAGTATTTT.

The chain carries TRBV6-5 and TRBJ1-4, with D perhaps TRBD1 (5 bases). This CDR3 comprises 13 residues. Germline CDR1 reads MNHEY; CDR2 reads SVGAGI. Trimming left V 6 bases short and J 8 bases short, with 13 bases between. The CDR3 bases are TGTGCCAGCAGACCACGACGGGGGGAAAAACTGTTTTTT. It translates to CASRPRRGEKLFF.

The CDR3 DNA follows: TGTGCCACCAGCTGGCGGCGTCTTCTGAACACTGAAGCTTTCTTT. Translating it yields CATSWRRLLNTEAFF. The chain has TRBV15 and TRBJ1-1; D is unresolved. Germline V gene sequence: CDR1 LNHNV, CDR2 YYDKDF (reference sequence). The CDR3 sequence is 15 residues long. The V gene lost 5 bases and the J gene lost 0 bases, with 13 bases spanning the gap.

This chain uses TRBV5-1 with TRBJ2-7; D is possibly TRBD1 (5 bases). This CDR3 region has 13 residues. Per the germline V gene, CDR1 is SGHRS and CDR2 is YFSETQ. V was trimmed by 2 bases and J by 5 bases, leaving 11 bases between them. Here the CDR3 reads CASSFQGSHEQYF. CDR3 in DNA: TGCGCCAGCAGCTTTCAGGGTTCCCACGAGCAGTACTTC.

The chain uses TRBV2 and TRBJ1-2, with 7 bases matching TRBD1. This CDR3 spans 13 amino acids. V lost 5 bases and J lost 8; bases outside the gene matches: 8. Germline V gene sequence: CDR1 SNHLY, CDR2 FYNNEI. For the CDR3, the DNA is TGTGCCAGCAGTTCTACAGGGGCGGGCGGCTACACCTTC. Translating gives CASSSTGAGGYTF. The full variable domain, rest sourced from reference TRBV2 and TRBJ1-2, is EPEVTQTPSHQVTQMGQEVILRCVPISNHLYFYWYRQILGQKVEFLVSFYNNEISEKSEIFDDQFSVERPDGSNFTLKIRSTKLEDSAMYFCASSSTGAGGYTFGSGTRLTVV.

The gene calls are TRBV13 and TRBJ2-3, with 8 bases that match TRBD2. V was clipped by 5 bases and J by 3 bases; unmatched bases: 22. The V gene's germline CDR1 is PRHDT and CDR2 FYEKMQ (reference sequence). CDR3 length equals 20 residues. The DNA of the CDR3 is TGTGCCAGCAGCAAAGAAACTAACCTCGGGGGGGTCCAAAGAACAGATACGCAGTATTTT. Residues: CASSKETNLGGVQRTDTQYF.

The genes are TRBV4-2 and TRBJ2-7, with TRBD2 identical over 7 bases. This CDR3 is built from 15 residues. The J segment lost 3 bases and the V segment lost 0 bases, leaving 5 bases of the junction unmatched. CDR1 is LGHNA and CDR2 is YNFKEQ in the germline V gene. The CDR3 loop reads CASSQDPRGNYEQYF. The CDR3 DNA sequence: TGTGCCAGCAGCCAAGATCCGCGGGGGAACTACGAGCAGTACTTC.

The chain is built from TRBV7-9 and TRBJ2-7, with 11 bases lining up with TRBD1. This CDR3 region has 15 residues. CDR1 is SEHNR and CDR2 is FQNEAQ in the germline V gene (reference sequence). Germline trimming cut 5 bases from V and 3 bases from J; bases unmatched to any gene: 6. CDR3 amino acids: CASSNDGTGGYEQYF. The CDR3 nucleotides are TGTGCCAGCAGCAACGACGGGACAGGGGGCTACGAGCAGTACTTC.

J is TRBJ2-2 and V is TRBV4-3; D uncertain. The CDR3 contains 15 residues. Germline V gives CDR1 LGHNA, CDR2 YSLEER. Trimming stripped 4 bases from V and 0 bases from J, with 9 bases between. The CDR3: CASSRSLANTGELFF. The CDR3 DNA follows: TGCGCCAGCAGCCGAAGCCTGGCGAACACCGGGGAGCTGTTTTTT.

This clone came up once. This chain joins TRBV6-2 or TRBV6-3 and TRBJ1-5; D perhaps matches TRBD1 (5 bases). CDR3 length: 14 residues. Trimming removed 5 bases from V and 3 bases from J, with 11 bases in between. CDR1 and CDR2 (germline): MNHEY, SVGEGT. Here the CDR3 reads CASSPWGDNQPQHF. DNA for the CDR3: TGTGCCAGCAGTCCCTGGGGGGACAATCAGCCCCAGCATTTT.

This chain uses TRBV4-2 with TRBJ2-2, with TRBD2 matching over 9 bases. The CDR3 loop spans 17 amino acids. The V gene's germline CDR1 is LGHNA and CDR2 YNFKEQ. The trim removed 1 base at V and 6 bases at J, leaving 9 bases unmatched. CDR3 loop: CASSQGGSGGPSGELFF. The CDR3 nucleotides are TGTGCCAGCAGCCAAGGGGGCAGCGGGGGGCCTTCCGGGGAGCTGTTTTTT.